Listed below are T cell receptor beta chains from one sample, sequenced in a study of lymphopenia after photon versus proton radiotherapy. Assay used: immunoSEQ multiplex PCR; TCRdb lists only in-frame clones, some missing. Counted here are 55,000 to 75,000 clones, roughly 93% occurring once; the ten biggest clones make up roughly 3%. This specimen consisted of peripheral blood, obtained from a patient treated with photon-based radiotherapy. The receptor set was obtained from a woman aged 70-85 years with pancreatic cancer. Both conserved end residues are part of each CDR3. D genes are given only for firm matches. The size entry is marked missing in some rows and otherwise reads once, few, many or a size class.

>TRBV5-6|NA|NA|TRBJ2-7
CASSPRPGPFEQYF
TGTGCCAGCAGCCCTCGGCCAGGGCCCTTCGAGCAGTACTTC
>TRBV7-8|NA|NA|TRBJ2-1
CASSLDRSSYNEQFF
TGTGCCAGCAGCTTAGACAGGAGCTCCTACAATGAGCAGTTCTTC
>TRBV6-6|TRBD1|NA|TRBJ1-2
CASSVRDRGLQTSF
TGTGCCAGCAGTGTCCGGGACAGGGGGCTCCAAACAAGCTTC
>TRBV7-9|TRBD1|NA|TRBJ1-4
CASSLGTGLGEKLFF
TGTGCCAGCAGCCTCGGGACAGGGTTGGGTGAAAAACTGTTTTTT
>TRBV18|NA|NA|TRBJ2-1
CASSPRGVSSYNEQFF
TGTGCCAGCTCACCACGAGGAGTTAGCTCCTACAATGAGCAGTTCTTC
>TRBV19|TRBD1|NA|TRBJ1-6
CASSSTGIDNSPLHF
TGTGCCAGTAGTTCGACAGGGATAGATAATTCACCCCTCCACTTT
>TRBV10-2|NA|NA|TRBJ2-2
CASSLGRGSGELFF
TGCGCCAGCAGTTTGGGCCGCGGGTCCGGGGAGCTGTTTTTT
>TRBV7-2|TRBD1|NA|TRBJ2-1
CASSLRDRDHNEQFF
TGTGCCAGCAGCTTGAGGGACAGGGACCACAATGAGCAGTTCTTC
>TRBV4-3|TRBD2|NA|TRBJ2-4
CASSQDISGWLDIQYF
TGCGCCAGCAGCCAAGATATTAGCGGGTGGTTGGACATTCAGTACTTC
>TRBV7-3|TRBD2|NA|TRBJ2-2
CASSRAGLAGGAGELFF
TGTGCCAGCAGCCGAGCGGGACTAGCGGGAGGGGCCGGGGAGCTGTTTTTT
>TRBV11-3|NA|NA|TRBJ2-2
CASSLEGGELFF
TGTGCCAGCAGCTTAGAAGGTGGGGAGCTGTTTTTT
>TRBV10-3|TRBD2|NA|TRBJ2-7
CAISEGSGRGAYEQYF
TGTGCCATCAGTGAGGGAAGCGGGAGAGGGGCCTACGAGCAGTACTTC
>TRBV18|NA|NA|TRBJ2-1
CASSPPARTYNEQFF
TGTGCCAGCTCACCACCGGCGAGAACCTACAATGAGCAGTTCTTC
>TRBV10-3|TRBD1|NA|TRBJ1-2
CAIRGDSAYGYTF
TGTGCCATCAGGGGGGACAGCGCCTATGGCTACACCTTC
>TRBV10-2|TRBD1|NA|TRBJ2-4
CASTGQGGPVAKNIQYF
TGCGCCAGCACGGGACAGGGTGGTCCCGTAGCCAAAAACATTCAGTACTTC
>TRBV14|NA|NA|TRBJ2-6
CASSPDRRVLTF
TGTGCCAGCAGCCCAGACCGCCGCGTCCTGACTTTC
>TRBV4-3|NA|NA|TRBJ2-1
CASSQDILGSSYNEQFF
TGCGCCAGCAGCCAAGATATCCTCGGGAGCTCCTACAATGAGCAGTTCTTC
>TRBV25-1|TRBD2|NA|TRBJ2-1
CASSELVAGDLNNEQFF
TGTGCCAGCAGTGAATTGGTGGCGGGAGATTTAAACAATGAGCAGTTCTTC
>TRBV28|TRBD2|NA|TRBJ2-2
CASSRTSGTGELFF
TGTGCCAGCTCCCGGACTAGCGGGACCGGGGAGCTGTTTTTT
>TRBV5-4|NA|NA|TRBJ2-1
CASSPGMGTYNEQFF
TGTGCCAGCAGCCCCGGGATGGGGACCTACAATGAGCAGTTCTTC
>TRBV28|NA|once|TRBJ1-1
CASSLRTDLTEAFF
TGTGCCAGCAGTCTGAGGACCGACCTCACTGAAGCTTTCTTT
>TRBV28|NA|NA|TRBJ2-7
CASSLRTYFEQYF
TGTGCCAGCAGTTTACGGACCTACTTCGAGCAGTACTTC
>TRBV7-8|TRBD1|NA|TRBJ2-6
CASSLGGTGISGANVLTF
TGTGCCAGCAGCTTAGGTGGGACAGGCATTTCTGGGGCCAACGTCCTGACTTTC
>TRBV30|NA|NA|TRBJ1-1
CAWSGHPVTEAFF
TGTGCCTGGTCAGGACATCCGGTCACTGAAGCTTTCTTT
>TRBV5-5|NA|NA|TRBJ1-1
CASSQEISGVEAFF
TGTGCCAGCAGCCAAGAGATATCAGGCGTTGAAGCTTTCTTT
>TRBV7-9|NA|NA|TRBJ2-3
CASSFERTLSTDTQYF
TGTGCCAGCAGCTTTGAGCGGACACTTAGCACAGATACGCAGTATTTT
>TRBV25-1|TRBD2|NA|TRBJ2-1
CASNLLGGHYNEQFF
TGTGCCAGCAACCTTCTGGGAGGGCACTACAATGAGCAGTTCTTC
>TRBV27|TRBD1|NA|TRBJ2-7
CASSPRTGSYEQYF
TGTGCCAGCAGCCCCCGGACAGGGAGCTACGAGCAGTACTTC
>TRBV4-2|TRBD2|NA|TRBJ2-7
CASSQALAEIYEQYF
TGTGCCAGCAGCCAAGCTCTAGCGGAAATTTACGAGCAGTACTTC
>TRBV5-4|NA|NA|TRBJ2-3
CASSWVPTGVPDTQYF
TGTGCCAGCAGCTGGGTCCCAACGGGGGTCCCAGATACGCAGTATTTT
>TRBV5-6|TRBD1|NA|TRBJ1-1
CASSWEQGFPEAFF
TGTGCCAGCAGCTGGGAACAGGGGTTCCCTGAAGCTTTCTTT
>TRBV5-1|TRBD1|NA|TRBJ1-4
CASSLAGTEGEKLFF
TGCGCCAGCAGCTTGGCCGGGACAGAGGGTGAAAAACTGTTTTTT
>TRBV18|NA|NA|TRBJ2-3
CASSPPPRRTDTQYF
TGTGCCAGCTCACCCCCCCCGCGGCGGACAGATACGCAGTATTTT
>TRBV7-3|NA|NA|TRBJ2-3
CASSSGIKGDTQYF
TGTGCCAGCAGCTCCGGAATCAAGGGAGATACGCAGTATTTT
>TRBV27|NA|NA|TRBJ2-1
CASSLDEYNEQFF
TGTGCCAGCAGTCTCGACGAATACAATGAGCAGTTCTTC
>TRBV5-1|TRBD1|NA|TRBJ2-1
CASSDPAGGFYNEQFF
TGCGCCAGCAGCGACCCGGCAGGGGGTTTCTACAATGAGCAGTTCTTC
>TRBV4-2|TRBD2|once|TRBJ2-1
CASSQASGASYNEQFF
TGTGCCAGCAGCCAAGCTAGCGGGGCATCCTACAATGAGCAGTTCTTC
>TRBV6-5|NA|once|TRBJ1-5
CASSFWSNQPQHF
TGTGCCAGCAGTTTCTGGTCCAATCAGCCCCAGCATTTT
>TRBV6-5|NA|NA|TRBJ1-2
CASSYALRSARGYTF
TGTGCCAGCAGTTACGCCCTCCGCTCCGCGAGGGGCTACACCTTC
>TRBV4-3|NA|NA|TRBJ2-3
CASSHNPSGTSTDTQYF
TGCGCCAGCAGCCATAATCCCTCCGGGACTAGCACAGATACGCAGTATTTT
>TRBV9|TRBD1|NA|TRBJ2-2
CASSGTGDTGELFF
TGTGCCAGCAGCGGGACAGGGGACACCGGGGAGCTGTTTTTT
>TRBV6-6|TRBD1|few|TRBJ2-5
CASSSRGQGARETQYF
TGTGCCAGCAGTTCGAGAGGACAGGGGGCACGAGAGACCCAGTACTTC
>TRBV4-1|NA|NA|TRBJ1-3
CASSPQNSGNTIYF
TGCGCCAGCAGCCCTCAGAACTCTGGAAACACCATATATTTT
>TRBV6-5|NA|NA|TRBJ2-5
CASSFLGQIQETQYF
TGTGCCAGCAGTTTCCTCGGACAGATCCAAGAGACCCAGTACTTC
>TRBV19|TRBD1|few|TRBJ2-1
CASSTRTGPSYNEQFF
TGTGCCAGTAGTACTAGGACAGGGCCATCCTACAATGAGCAGTTCTTC
>TRBV18|NA|NA|TRBJ2-2
CASSPPLATNTGELFF
TGTGCCAGCTCACCACCGCTAGCGACGAACACCGGGGAGCTGTTTTTT
>TRBV6-1|TRBD1|NA|TRBJ2-3
CASSVDRAHTQYF
TGTGCCAGCAGTGTAGACAGGGCCCATACGCAGTATTTT
>TRBV27|NA|NA|TRBJ2-2
CASSRRGLAAGELFF
TGTGCCAGCAGCCGACGGGGACTGGCGGCCGGGGAGCTGTTTTTT
>TRBV19|NA|NA|TRBJ1-4
CASSINWATNEKLFF
TGTGCCAGTAGTATTAACTGGGCAACTAATGAAAAACTGTTTTTT